The 24 T cell receptor beta chains below all came from one sample that was sequenced in a study of cytomegalovirus exposure and HLA in healthy donors. The primer mix had 60 Vbeta and 13 Jbeta primers. Using immunoSEQ multiplex PCR, the repertoire was profiled, and TCRdb retains in-frame clones only, with some absent. The sample yields hundreds of thousands of clones, roughly 90% seen once. The sample comprised PBMCs. The receptors shown here come from a woman younger than 35 in good health and CMV-seronegative.

A remark on this clone: The same CDR3 arises from other DNA sequences in this sample as well. The V and J genes are TRBV7-9 and TRBJ1-1; 7 bases match TRBD1. The trim removed 3 bases at V and 0 bases at J, leaving 4 bases unmatched. Germline assignment: CDR1 SEHNR and CDR2 FQNEAQ (reference sequence). CDR3 length: 15 amino acids. CDR3: CASSLGQPMNTEAFF. The DNA of the CDR3 is TGTGCCAGCAGCTTGGGACAGCCGATGAACACTGAAGCTTTCTTT. The whole variable domain, filled in from reference TRBV7-9 and TRBJ1-1, reads DTGVSQNPRHKITKRGQNVTFRCDPISEHNRLYWYRQTLGQGPEFLTYFQNEAQLEKSRLLSDRFSAERPKGSFSTLEIQRTEQGDSAMYLCASSLGQPMNTEAFFGQGTRLTVV.

The chain carries TRBV15 and TRBJ1-4, with 9 positions matching TRBD1. In germline, CDR1 is LNHNV, CDR2 YYDKDF (reference sequence). With 3 bases clipped from V and 11 bases from J, the junction kept 13 bases outside the gene matches. This CDR3 comprises 16 residues. CDR3 nucleotide sequence: TGTGCCACCAGCAGTGGCCCGGGACAGGGTCAAGTCAAACTGTTTTTT. This encodes CATSSGPGQGQVKLFF.

This clone was seen just once. This chain connects TRBV5-1 to TRBJ2-6; a possible D gene is TRBD1 (7 bases). V was shortened by 0 bases and J by 1 base, with 11 bases between the two germline ends. CDR3 length equals 17 residues. Germline V lookup: CDR1 SGHRS, CDR2 YFSETQ. Here the CDR3 DNA reads TGCGCCAGCAGCTTGGTCAGGGGGGAATCTGGGGCCAACGTCCTGACTTTC. It translates to CASSLVRGESGANVLTF.

The V gene is TRBV7-9, the J gene TRBJ1-1; TRBD1 aligns across 10 bases. CDR1 and CDR2 from the germline V gene are SEHNR and FQNEAQ (reference sequence). The CDR3 is 18 amino acids. V was pared by 4 bases and J by 0 bases, with 11 bases of the junction left unmatched. The CDR3 sequence is CASSWTGGGRSMNTEAFF. Written as DNA, the CDR3 is TGTGCCAGCAGCTGGACAGGGGGAGGGAGGAGCATGAACACTGAAGCTTTCTTT.

The V gene is TRBV2, the J gene TRBJ1-2, with 9 nucleotides matching TRBD1. The germline gives CDR1 SNHLY, CDR2 FYNNEI. This CDR3 contains 15 residues. Trimming cost V 7 bases and J 5 bases; bases outside gene matches: 11. The CDR3 loop is CASTSRQGDGYGYTF. Written as DNA, the CDR3 is TGTGCCAGCACCTCGCGACAGGGGGATGGATATGGCTACACCTTC.

The J gene is TRBJ2-5, the V gene TRBV19; D ambiguous. The CDR3 sequence is 16 residues long. Deletions cut 1 base from V and 3 bases from J, with 15 bases between. Germline CDR1 is LNHDA and CDR2 is SQIVND (reference sequence). CDR3 residues: CASSIVGPTIKETQYF. CDR3 sequence (DNA): TGTGCCAGTAGTATAGTAGGCCCGACAATAAAAGAGACCCAGTACTTC.

The chain combines TRBV19 with TRBJ1-5, with 8 bases that match TRBD1. Germline V gives CDR1 LNHDA, CDR2 SQIVND (reference sequence). V shed 7 bases, J shed 2 bases, and the junction held 7 bases outside the gene matches. The CDR3 is 15 residues long. CDR3 sequence (DNA): TGTGCCAGTACCCCTGACAGGGGACGCAATCAGCCCCAGCATTTT. Translating gives CASTPDRGRNQPQHF.

The chain couples TRBV13 to TRBJ2-1, with D possibly matching TRBD2 (6 bases). CDR3 length: 15 residues. Germline V gene data show CDR1 as PRHDT and CDR2 as FYEKMQ (reference sequence). V gave up 0 bases and J gave up 6 bases, with 12 bases separating them. The CDR3 reads CASSLGDGTGNEQFF. The CDR3 DNA sequence: TGTGCCAGCAGCTTAGGCGACGGGACTGGCAATGAGCAGTTCTTC.

This clone was seen a few times. V usage is TRBV29-1 and J usage is TRBJ2-3; TRBD1 aligns across 7 bases. From germline, CDR1 is SQVTM and CDR2 ANQGSEA. The CDR3 loop spans 15 amino acids. Trimming at V came to 0 bases and at J to 2 bases, leaving 5 bases not matched to a gene. CDR3 protein: CSVEETGDLTDTQYF. DNA of the CDR3: TGCAGCGTTGAAGAAACAGGGGACCTCACAGATACGCAGTATTTT.

This clone was observed once. The CDR3 region has the DNA TGTGCCAGCAGCGGGGACAGGGGGCGAATTATTCTGAAAAAACTGTTTTTT. As protein: CASSGDRGRIILKKLFF. V gene TRBV5-8 combines with J gene TRBJ1-4; 12 positions match TRBD1. With 4 bases clipped from V and 9 bases from J, the junction kept 13 bases outside the gene matches. Germline loops: CDR1 SGHTS, CDR2 YDEGEE. The CDR3 is made up of 17 amino acids.

This clone was counted a single time. The chain employs TRBV12-5 and TRBJ1-2, with TRBD1 matching over 9 bases. After removal of 0 bases from V and 6 bases from J, the junction contained 23 bases not matched to a gene. Germline CDR1 is LGHNT and CDR2 is FRNRAP. CDR3 length equals 21 residues. CDR3: CASGLVLSRGQGMGAKDGYTF. Written as DNA, the CDR3 is TGTGCTAGTGGTTTGGTACTGTCTAGGGGACAGGGAATGGGTGCTAAAGATGGCTACACCTTC.

This rearrangement joins TRBV2 to TRBJ1-6; 12 bases fit TRBD1. In germline, CDR1 is SNHLY, CDR2 FYNNEI. J gave up 7 bases and V 7 bases, and 8 bases lay outside the gene matches. The CDR3 has 16 amino acids. The CDR3 nucleotides read TGTGCCAGCAAGGGACAGGGGGCGCGGGGCAATTCACCCCTCCACTTT. Amino acid sequence: CASKGQGARGNSPLHF.

This clone was seen a handful of times. This chain uses TRBV4-1 with TRBJ1-4; D gene ambiguous. Germline lookup yields CDR1 MGHRA and CDR2 YSYEKL. V lost 4 bases, J lost 0 bases, and 6 bases lay in between. CDR3 length: 14 residues. For the CDR3, the DNA is TGCGCCAGCAGCCGGAGCCCAACTAATGAAAAACTGTTTTTT. Translating it yields CASSRSPTNEKLFF.

CDR3 protein: CASSLRTELEAFF. CDR3 DNA sequence: TGTGCCAGCAGCCTACGGACAGAGCTTGAAGCTTTCTTT. The gene calls are TRBV11-3 and TRBJ1-1, with D maybe TRBD1 (6 bases). This CDR3 is 13 amino acids long. Germline-derived CDR1 and CDR2 are SGHNT and YENEEA. V shed 5 bases and J shed 7 bases, with 14 bases lying between them.

CDR3 sequence: CASKIGQQGFPQHF. CDR3 sequence (DNA): TGTGCCAGCAAAATAGGGCAGCAGGGATTTCCCCAGCATTTT. This chain links TRBV6-5 with TRBJ1-5, with D possibly TRBD1 on 5 matching bases. Germline lookup yields CDR1 MNHEY and CDR2 SVGAGI. The CDR3 length is 14 residues. Trimming took 7 bases from V and 10 from J, leaving 20 bases between them.

This sequence joins TRBV11-2 and TRBJ2-2; 7 bases map to TRBD2. Unmatched junction bases numbered 1, after V lost 5 bases and J lost 4 bases. Germline V lookup: CDR1 SGHAT, CDR2 FQNNGV. This CDR3 is 13 amino acids long. As DNA, the CDR3 is TGTGCCAGCAGCCTAGCGGTCACCGGGGAGCTGTTTTTT. Amino acid sequence: CASSLAVTGELFF. Full variable domain (missing parts from reference TRBV11-2 and TRBJ2-2): EAGVAQSPRYKIIEKRQSVAFWCNPISGHATLYWYQQILGQGPKLLIQFQNNGVVDDSQLPKDRFSAERLKGVDSTLKIQPAKLEDSAVYLCASSLAVTGELFFGEGSRLTVL.

The rearrangement links TRBV19 to TRBJ2-2, with 10 positions matching TRBD1. Germline trimming cut 6 bases from V and 7 bases from J; bases unmatched to any gene: 2. CDR1 and CDR2 from the germline V gene are LNHDA and SQIVND (reference sequence). The CDR3 extends over 13 amino acids. DNA of the CDR3: TGTGCCAGTAGGGACAGGGGGGGCGGGGAGCTGTTTTTT. Residues: CASRDRGGGELFF.

The chain links TRBV19 to TRBJ1-2; D is ambiguous. From germline, CDR1 is LNHDA and CDR2 SQIVND (reference sequence). Between the trimmed V and J ends, which lost 3 bases and 0 bases, there was a span of 8 bases. There are 14 residues in the CDR3. CDR3 amino acids: CASSIFIANYGYTF. The DNA of the CDR3 is TGTGCCAGTAGTATCTTCATAGCTAACTATGGCTACACCTTC.

V gene TRBV5-1 combines with J gene TRBJ2-6; a possible D gene is TRBD1 (6 bases). The CDR3 is made up of 16 amino acids. Looked up from germline, CDR1 is SGHRS and CDR2 is YFSETQ. V lost 0 bases and J 4 bases, leaving 11 bases between the germline ends. For the CDR3, the DNA is TGCGCCAGCAGCTTGGGTCAGGGGCCCGGGGCCAACGTCCTGACTTTC. Amino acid sequence: CASSLGQGPGANVLTF. The whole variable domain, remainder taken from reference TRBV5-1 and TRBJ2-6, is KAGVTQTPRYLIKTRGQQVTLSCSPISGHRSVSWYQQTPGQGLQFLFEYFSETQRNKGNFPGRFSGRQFSNSRSEMNVSTLELGDSALYLCASSLGQGPGANVLTFGAGSRLTVL.

This clone was observed a few times. The chain employs TRBV2 and TRBJ1-1; D uncertain. From germline, CDR1 is SNHLY and CDR2 FYNNEI. CDR3 length: 10 amino acids. The ends were cut back, 7 bases at V and 7 bases at J, with 7 bases in the middle. CDR3 in DNA: TGTGCCAGCAATGGGCATGAAGCTTTCTTT. Its translation: CASNGHEAFF.

This clone came up once. The chain couples TRBV5-1 to TRBJ2-2; D not certain. The CDR3 has 18 residues. V was trimmed by 4 bases and J by 5 bases, leaving 24 bases between them. Germline CDR1 is SGHRS and CDR2 is YFSETQ. CDR3 in amino acids: CASSVAPAIRYYTGELFF. CDR3 nucleotides: TGCGCCAGCAGCGTAGCACCTGCAATCCGATATTATACCGGGGAGCTGTTTTTT.

The chain recombines TRBV18 with TRBJ1-6, with D uncertain. The CDR3 is 16 residues long. Germline CDR1 and CDR2: KGHSH and LQKENI. V was trimmed by 3 bases and J by 6 bases, leaving 15 bases between them. In nucleotides, the CDR3 is TGTGCCAGCTCACCTTTCTCTTTTGACATTAATTCACCCCTCCACTTT. Residues: CASSPFSFDINSPLHF.

The rearrangement uses TRBV10-1 and TRBJ1-6; no clear D gene. The CDR3 extends over 14 amino acids. Germline V gene sequence: CDR1 WNHNN, CDR2 SYGVQD (reference sequence). Trimming left V 3 bases short and J 5 bases short, with 8 bases between. The CDR3 here is CASSDSSDNSPLHF. In DNA form, the CDR3 reads TGCGCCAGCAGTGATAGTTCGGATAATTCACCCCTCCACTTT.

The V call is TRBV6-5, the J call TRBJ1-5; no clear D. Per germline, CDR1 MNHEY and CDR2 SVGAGI. The V end was cut by 2 bases, the J end by 4 bases, with 9 bases between. The length of the CDR3 is 14 residues. This CDR3 is CASSYVSSNQPQHF. The CDR3 DNA sequence: TGTGCCAGCAGTTACGTGTCTAGTAATCAGCCCCAGCATTTT.